This TCR beta chain was identified during a study of shared clonotypes between healthy human individuals (dated by TCRdb to 2019 to 2021). Regarding the research as a whole: The cohort comprised a couple of women and a few men aged 18 to 49 years. To estimate repertoire size and how much clonotype sharing occurs between individuals, the study deeply sequenced the blood TCR repertoires of a handful of healthy adults. To increase sequencing depth and limit assay-specific biases, different laboratories used diverse techniques to prepare libraries and sequence TCR repertoires. Each donor's leukapheresis produced roughly between roughly 0.94 and 9.5 billion PBMCs.

CDR1 and CDR2 are read off the germline V gene as MNHGY and SAAAGT. The CDR3 numbers 18 residues from cysteine through phenylalanine. The sequence is cut down to CDR3 DNA, 54 bases in frame from base 1. TCR CDR3 regions were amplified from genomic DNA by multiplex PCR using the deep immunoSEQ assay. Extracted genomic DNA from each cell subset was spread evenly across all wells of several immunoSEQ 96-well plates, with each plate serving as a replicate. For unsorted PBMC, each replicate PCR was loaded with about 270 ng genomic DNA, equivalent to tens of thousands of T cell genomes. Ten immunoSEQ deep assay plates were used to sequence the unsorted PBMC genomic DNA. Purified libraries were quantified with a Qubit 3.0 fluorometer, sized on a Bioanalyzer 2100, and re-quantified with the KAPA Library Quantification kit. Each immunoSEQ 96-well plate was sequenced on its own single-read 150-cycle Illumina NextSeq 550 flow cell. As for the original processing: Because the immunoSEQ output held only junctional sequences and lacked quality scores, the filtering could not match the filtering applied to full-length reads. Sequences were annotated with PyIR, a Python wrapper for IgBLAST v1.9, using IMGT germline references to assign V/J genes and CDR3. Reads were filtered out if the reads had weak V/J assignments (E-value above 1e-6), no CDR3, stop codons, out-of-frame junctions, or ambiguous translated residues. V3J clonotypes were defined as sequences sharing the same inferred V gene, J gene, and CDR3 amino acid sequence. Percentage overlap between repertoires was calculated by dividing the number of shared unique clonotypes by the size of the smaller repertoire. Three approaches were used to assess repertoire richness: RTK rarefaction, the Chao1 estimator, and Recon v2.1 estimates of unobserved clonotypes. Drawn from immuneACCESS, this table holds only the in-frame rearrangements with V and J called that TCRdb kept. Clones are partly lost; checked studies trace under half to an unresolved V gene and leave the rest unexplained. The V and J calls and the clone size are those of that table, but D and trimming were determined from the DNA. This sample gives roughly 95,000 clones in total; 40% to 55% of them show up just once. The top ten clones comprise over 13% of the sample.

Healthy HIV-negative adults with no recently reported acute infections or vaccinations were included as donors. Every donor was a Caucasian adult living in Nashville, Tennessee, USA. In the unsorted samples, 85 million to 100 million PBMCs were counted, and genomic DNA was extracted using the QIAamp DNA Blood Mini kit. Blood was obtained by leukapheresis, after which PBMCs were separated by Ficoll-Histopaque density gradient centrifugation and cryopreserved in liquid nitrogen vapor phase. Comment on this clone: Its antigen is currently not known. A far larger clone is one base from this, pointing to a likely read error. The sample has other DNA sequences that encode this CDR3 too.

What the study reported, not specific to this receptor: Based on pairwise subsampling, the degree of clonotype sharing among donors was expected to be affected by sequencing depth. The small number of donors limited the genetic and exposure-history diversity represented. Sampling was restricted to blood, and TCR repertoires in tissue are likely to differ from TCR repertoires in blood.

The specimen sequenced was PBMCs. The chain employs TRBV6-8 and TRBJ2-7, with 8 junctional bases fitting TRBD1. This clonotype was obtained from a woman in her thirties or forties in good health. Some clones in this sample may be carry-over from other donors' samples. The nucleotide sequence reads TGTGCCAGCATGCCCCTCAATATAGTCAGGGGGCAGAAGTGCGAGCAGTACTTT. Its coded protein is CASMPLNIVRGQKCEQYF.